This is a list of T cell receptor beta chains from one sample in a study of cytomegalovirus exposure and HLA in healthy donors. Produced via immunoSEQ multiplex PCR; TCRdb's table is partial and in-frame only. The data hold 100,000 to 150,000 clones, with 75% to 85% observed a single time. The sequenced sample consisted of PBMCs. These receptors came from a man between 35 and 55 years old in good health and CMV-seronegative. Each CDR3 is given without its conserved first and last residue. Fields, in order: D gene, V gene, J gene, CDR3 protein. The D gene is left open where the match is weak.

-,TRBV7-9,TRBJ2-1,ALLRPAGTYNEQF
TRBD2,TRBV28,TRBJ2-7,ASCTPGGGLYEQY
TRBD2,TRBV7-8,TRBJ2-7,ASSFGSGVSYEQY
-,TRBV19,TRBJ1-5,ASSYQDSQPQH
-,TRBV2,TRBJ1-5,ASSQRAGGNQPQH
TRBD2,TRBV11-3,TRBJ2-3,ASSPGLAVSTDTQY
-,TRBV7-3,TRBJ2-1,ASSFIGQRGNEQF
-,TRBV10-3,TRBJ2-1,AIGGGRGRFNEQF
-,TRBV2,TRBJ1-1,ASLGEGPEAF
TRBD1,TRBV2,TRBJ1-1,ASRKQGSTEAF
TRBD1,TRBV19,TRBJ2-3,ASSSRGRGDTQY
-,TRBV5-4,TRBJ2-5,ASSGTLQETQY
-,TRBV9,TRBJ1-3,ASSVGGERNTIY
-,TRBV2,TRBJ1-5,ASRPRDNSNQPQH
TRBD1,TRBV4-1,TRBJ2-7,ASSQPTGFPWYEQY
TRBD1,TRBV7-9,TRBJ1-2,ASSLVGPDRGVGYDGYT
-,TRBV27,TRBJ2-2,ASSFYVSGELF
TRBD2,TRBV6-1,TRBJ2-2,ASRPLAGGPGELF
-,TRBV12-5,TRBJ2-2,ASGLRIGGNTGELF
-,TRBV6-4,TRBJ2-3,ASSVVGARPDTQY
TRBD1,TRBV7-9,TRBJ1-2,ASSLAQGAWGGYT
TRBD1,TRBV2,TRBJ1-5,ASSEGQGEQPQH
TRBD2,TRBV5-1,TRBJ2-2,ASSSAGGATGELF
-,TRBV11-1,TRBJ1-6,ASSKMVESPLH
-,TRBV7-9,TRBJ1-2,ASSLGASNYGYT
TRBD1,TRBV5-1,TRBJ1-5,ASSFGTGRQPQH
TRBD2,TRBV7-3,TRBJ2-5,ASSLGGGGQETQY
TRBD2,TRBV15,TRBJ2-5,ATSKVLAGGQETQY
TRBD2,TRBV4-2,TRBJ2-1,ASSQWLSGGVGNEQF
TRBD1,TRBV29-1,TRBJ2-2,SVTGDAGELF
TRBD2,TRBV2,TRBJ2-3,ASSGLAGGADTQY
-,TRBV7-2,TRBJ2-7,ASSFPVRLVYEQY
-,TRBV5-1,TRBJ2-2,ASSLSFDTGELF
-,TRBV2,TRBJ2-5,ASSEARGETQY
TRBD1,TRBV28,TRBJ2-7,ASSRNRGEQY
TRBD1,TRBV19,TRBJ2-5,ASSTHGQGRRETQY
TRBD2,TRBV6-5,TRBJ2-1,ASSYSNSGGYGEQF
TRBD2,TRBV4-1,TRBJ2-2,ASSQGRLAATNTGELF
TRBD2,TRBV5-1,TRBJ2-3,ASSLVGGGTDTQY
-,TRBV7-8,TRBJ2-5,ASSPGETQY
TRBD1,TRBV28,TRBJ2-3,ASSPAGGDTQY
TRBD1,TRBV7-9,TRBJ2-5,ASRRDRGTQY
-,TRBV6-5,TRBJ2-7,ASSYGAQEQY
-,TRBV19,TRBJ1-5,ASTKNRDNNQPQH
-,TRBV25-1,TRBJ2-5,ASSIDTGHTQETQY
TRBD1,TRBV9,TRBJ1-6,ASSVEGQGSSPLH
-,TRBV5-4,-,ASSFLNEQY
TRBD2,TRBV11-1,TRBJ2-2,ASSLGWGLAELTGELF
-,TRBV6-5,TRBJ2-7,ASSSASGGYYEQY
TRBD1,TRBV29-1,TRBJ2-1,SGGQAVYNEQF